This TCR beta chain was captured by sequencing in a study of technical replicates of blood from a handful of donors. Generated by immunoSEQ multiplex PCR, the TCRdb table keeps only in-frame clones and is missing some. The sample contains approximately 100,000 clones, approximately 96% of which appear only once. CDR1 and CDR2 from the germline V gene are SQVTM and ANQGSEA. The CDR3 spans 15 residues. Trimming took off 1 base at V and 3 bases at J, with 13 bases between the two ends. This clone was counted once. This sequence originates from a human donor in good health. The genes are TRBV29-1 and TRBJ2-4, with TRBD1 as a possible D gene (5 bases). The sequenced sample consisted of T cells isolated from PBMCs. CDR3 coding DNA: TGCAGCGTTGAAGTGGCCCAGGGCGACAAAAACATTCAGTACTTC. This translates into CSVEVAQGDKNIQYF.